This record covers a single T cell receptor (beta chain). Using immunoSEQ multiplex PCR, the repertoire was profiled, and TCRdb retains in-frame clones only, with some absent. Of 80,000 to 95,000 clones in the sample, roughly 83% are singletons; the top ten hold over 7.5%. Time point meaning: peripheral blood 6 weeks after treatment start. The data were taken from a study of PD-L1 blockade in urothelial cancer. Sequenced here: PBMCs, sampled around atezolizumab (anti-PD-L1) treatment. This TCR was recovered from a man between 70 and 80 years old with urothelial cancer.

The CDR3 DNA is TGTGCCATCAGTGACGGTGGCATTCAGTACTTC. It encodes CAISDGGIQYF. The rearrangement uses TRBV10-3 and TRBJ2-4; D ambiguous. The germline gives CDR1 ENHRY, CDR2 SYGVKD. This CDR3 is built from 11 residues. The V and J ends lost 3 bases and 9 bases respectively, with 6 bases between them.